This TCR beta chain is drawn from a study of cytotoxic CD8 clonotypes in ibrutinib-treated CLL. Study-level background: There were 10 to 11 relapsed/refractory patients and around 15 treatment-naive patients, and approximately 17 were IGHV unmutated. Points from the study as a whole: Progressing and sustained-remission patients had different sampling times.

The germline gives CDR1 MNHEY, CDR2 SVGAGI. Trimming removed 0 bases at V and 2 bases at J, with 8 bases between. This CDR3 has 14 amino acids. Only in-frame clones appear in the TCRdb table, and some are missing; sequencing was by immunoSEQ multiplex PCR. The sample consists of about 140,000 clones, 77% of them appearing once. A word on this clone: As yet, its antigen is unknown.

This rearrangement joins TRBV6-5 to TRBJ2-7; D is possibly TRBD2 (5 bases). The sequenced sample was PBMCs, obtained after 12 months of ibrutinib treatment. This TCR was recovered from a human donor with chronic lymphocytic leukemia. The CDR3 loop is CASSYSTGAYEQYF. In DNA form, the CDR3 reads TGTGCCAGCAGTTACTCGACCGGGGCCTACGAGCAGTACTTC.